This section outlines one T cell receptor (beta chain) sequence together with its context. Its target is not known. There are 18 residues in the CDR3. In germline, CDR1 is DFQATT, CDR2 SNEGSKA (reference sequence). V shed 1 base, J shed 2 bases, and the junction held 6 bases outside the gene matches. Via MiXCR, TCRdb re-called the reads, giving one row per CDR3 protein. The sample includes under 450,000 distinct CDR3 sequences, approximately 35% of them seen just once. This record belongs to a study of T cell repertoires in cytomegalovirus infection. The source of this sequence is a human donor in good health (CMV status not recorded). Some clones in this sample may be carry-over from other donors' samples. The specimen was cultured PBMCs, collected from culture after CMV antigen stimulation. The rearrangement uses TRBV20-1 and TRBJ2-6, with 12 bases lining up with TRBD1. Here the CDR3 DNA reads TGCAGTGCTAGAGTACCGGGACAGGGGGCGCCTGGGGCCAACGTCCTGACTTTC. Translated, it gives CSARVPGQGAPGANVLTF.